This note documents a single T cell receptor beta chain sequence. The V gene's germline CDR1 is MNHEY and CDR2 SVGAGI. CDR3 length: 14 residues. Trimming took off 5 bases at V and 2 bases at J, with 13 bases between the two ends. This sample is part of a study of blood T cell repertoires in COVID-19. Study in general: Both acute and convalescent COVID-19 samples were obtained from the United States, Italy and Spain. The cDNA or gDNA used as material had been derived from T cells, B-cell-depleted T cells, or PBMCs.

As originally analysed: Estimation of nucleated cell counts was performed using reference gene primer amplification. Produced via immunoSEQ multiplex PCR; TCRdb's table is partial and in-frame only. V, J and clone size were drawn from that table, and D and trimming were deduced from the DNA. Among about 150,000 clones listed, about 89% were seen once. The receptor was isolated from a man aged 55 to 70 with active or convalescent COVID-19. This chain connects TRBV6-5 to TRBJ2-7; D perhaps matches TRBD1 (5 bases). Sequences were obtained from peripheral blood. The DNA of the CDR3 is TGTGCCAGCAGTCCCACTCTGGGGCCCTACGAGCAGTACTTC. Translation: CASSPTLGPYEQYF.